The 21 T cell receptor beta chains given below trace back to one sample, sequenced in a study of identical twins. MiXCR, run by TCRdb on the 5' RACE reads, gives a single entry per CDR3 protein. The sample holds about 890,000 distinct CDR3 sequences; approximately 13% are singletons and the top ten take around 1.5%. In addition, the sample was reused for a study of yellow fever vaccine responses in identical twins.

Sequenced: PBMCs. The origin of the receptors is a woman aged 18-35 years in good health.

Only a few counts were recorded for this clonotype. The gene calls are TRBV6-2 or TRBV6-3 and TRBJ2-7; the D is unclear. The V end lost 4 bases, the J end lost 3 bases, and 13 bases lay between the germline ends. CDR1 is MNHEY and CDR2 is SVGEGT in the germline V gene. The CDR3 covers 14 residues. Here the CDR3 reads CASSFRGHRYEQYF. The DNA for the CDR3 is TGTGCCAGCAGTTTCAGAGGCCATCGCTACGAGCAGTACTTC.

This sequence joins TRBV20-1 and TRBJ2-7; a possible D gene is TRBD2 (6 bases). From germline, CDR1 is DFQATT and CDR2 SNEGSKA (reference sequence). The V end was cut by 1 base, the J end by 2 bases, with 12 bases between. This CDR3 is built from 14 residues. The CDR3 loop reads CSARGRGRAYEQYV. CDR3 nucleotides: TGCAGTGCTAGAGGGAGGGGTAGGGCCTACGAGCAGTACGTC.

This chain links TRBV19 with TRBJ1-1; 7 bases are shared with TRBD1. The germline V gene encodes CDR1 LNHDA and CDR2 SQIVND (reference sequence). V gave up 5 bases and J gave up 10 bases; unmatched junction bases: 10. The CDR3 loop spans 13 amino acids. CDR3 protein: CASSEGRGTAAFF. The CDR3 DNA reads TGTGCCAGTAGTGAGGGCAGGGGGACGGCAGCTTTCTTT.

The CDR3 protein is CASVRSYHGSYNEQFF. DNA of the CDR3: TGTGCCAGCGTACGGTCCTATCACGGCTCCTACAATGAGCAGTTCTTC. The chain uses TRBV2 and TRBJ2-1; D is uncertain. This CDR3 spans 16 amino acids. V was cut by 8 bases and J by 0 bases, with 17 bases left in between. Germline CDR1 and CDR2: SNHLY and FYNNEI.

The rearrangement joins TRBV20-1 to TRBJ2-7; 7 bases are shared with TRBD2. The CDR3 totals 16 residues. CDR1 DFQATT and CDR2 SNEGSKA come from the germline V gene (reference sequence). The V gene end was trimmed by 3 bases and the J gene end by 0 bases; junction bases not matched to a gene: 11. The CDR3 protein is CSARGVAGRPSYEQYV. CDR3 nucleotides: TGCAGTGCTAGGGGAGTAGCGGGCCGACCCTCCTACGAGCAGTACGTC.

This rearrangement joins TRBV12-3 or TRBV12-4 to TRBJ2-7; the D gene is possibly TRBD2 (5 bases). This CDR3 spans 14 amino acids. Trimming left V 1 base short and J 4 bases short, with 11 bases between. CDR3 coding DNA: TGTGCCAGCAGTTTAGGACTAAACAATTACGAGCAGTACTTC. Its translation is CASSLGLNNYEQYF.

This chain connects TRBV18 to TRBJ2-7; 13 bases are a match to TRBD2. CDR3 length: 15 amino acids. V was clipped by 6 bases and J by 2 bases; unmatched bases: 4. Per the germline V gene, CDR1 is KGHSH and CDR2 is LQKENI. The CDR3 DNA follows: TGTGCCAGCTCCCTGGGACTAGCGGGAACCTACGAGCAGTACGTC. Residues: CASSLGLAGTYEQYV.

This clonotype was counted only a few times. The chain links TRBV12-3 or TRBV12-4 to TRBJ2-5; D might be TRBD1 or TRBD2, each matching 5 bases. Trimming pared 5 bases from V and 1 base from J, leaving 17 bases between. This CDR3 is built from 16 residues. DNA for the CDR3: TGTGCCAGCAGTACCCTGGGACGTCGTACCCAAGAGACCCAGTACTTC. Translated: CASSTLGRRTQETQYF.

The chain employs TRBV29-1 and TRBJ2-1; a possible D gene is TRBD1 (5 bases). CDR1 SQVTM and CDR2 ANQGSEA come from the germline V gene. This CDR3 spans 16 amino acids. Trimming stripped 7 bases from V and 3 bases from J, with 22 bases between. The CDR3 DNA reads TGCAGCGCTGCACCGTTACTGGGGCGGTACTACAATGAGCAGTTCTTC. Translating it yields CSAAPLLGRYYNEQFF.

This clonotype came up a few times. This chain links TRBV7-9 with TRBJ2-2; tentative D call: TRBD2 (5 bases). Germline V gene sequence: CDR1 SEHNR, CDR2 FQNEAQ (reference sequence). This CDR3 contains 14 residues. The V end lost 5 bases, the J end lost 7 bases, and 14 bases lay between the germline ends. CDR3 residues: CASSPKAEGGELFF. The CDR3 DNA reads as TGTGCCAGCAGCCCTAAGGCCGAGGGCGGGGAGCTGTTTTTT.

The V gene is TRBV12-3 or TRBV12-4, the J gene TRBJ1-2; 8 positions agree with TRBD1. Unmatched junction bases numbered 20, after V lost 4 bases and J lost 4 bases. The CDR3 is 19 amino acids. CDR3 region: CASSSATGTGLGSAYGYTF. CDR3 sequence (DNA): TGTGCCAGCAGTTCTGCTACAGGGACAGGATTAGGGTCGGCCTATGGCTACACCTTC.

This clonotype showed up many times. This chain connects TRBV6-1 to TRBJ2-1; 7 nucleotides line up with TRBD1. The CDR3 length is 14 residues. The V gene's germline CDR1 is MNHNS and CDR2 SASEGT. The trim removed 6 bases at V and 9 bases at J, leaving 11 bases unmatched. CDR3 nucleotide sequence: TGTGCCAGCAGGGGGGACAGCAGTTTGAGTGAGCAGTTCTTC. This translates into CASRGDSSLSEQFF.

This clonotype was counted a few times. The chain is built from TRBV27 and TRBJ2-2; TRBD2 aligns across 7 bases. Germline V gene data show CDR1 as MNHEY and CDR2 as SMNVEV (reference sequence). There are 19 residues in the CDR3. With 5 bases clipped from V and 1 base from J, the junction kept 16 bases outside the gene matches. In nucleotides, the CDR3 is TGTGCCAGCAGTCCCTTGGGGGGGTACGCAGTCAAGAACACCGGGGAGCTGTTTTTT. Its translation: CASSPLGGYAVKNTGELFF.

The chain combines TRBV6-5 with TRBJ2-3; either TRBD1 or TRBD2 may fit D (5 bases each). The CDR3 has 12 residues. In germline, CDR1 is MNHEY, CDR2 SVGAGI. V was clipped by 6 bases and J by 6 bases, with 10 bases between them. The CDR3 reads CASRTWGDTQYF. Here the CDR3 DNA reads TGTGCCAGCAGAACTTGGGGGGATACGCAGTATTTT.

This clonotype has a handful of counts. The chain is built from TRBV3-1 and TRBJ2-3, with TRBD2 as a possible D gene (5 bases). Germline V gives CDR1 LGHDT, CDR2 YNNKEL (reference sequence). V shed 3 bases and J shed 3 bases, with 16 bases lying between them. The CDR3 is made up of 16 amino acids. CDR3 in DNA: TGTGCCAGCAGCCAGGCCGGACTTTTGTTTACAGATACGCAGTATTTT. Its translation is CASSQAGLLFTDTQYF.

Of note for this clonotype: A much larger clone sits a single nucleotide away, making a read error possible. The rearrangement uses TRBV6-2 or TRBV6-3 and TRBJ2-1; the D is unclear. CDR1 is MNHEY and CDR2 is SVGEGT in the germline V gene. The CDR3 length is 10 residues. V dropped 7 bases and J dropped 5 bases, with 3 bases sitting between them. The CDR3 reads CASNHNEQFF. CDR3 DNA sequence: TGTGCCAGCAACCACAATGAGCAGTTCTTC.

The chain recombines TRBV28 with TRBJ2-7, with D tentatively TRBD2 (5 bases). This CDR3 region has 15 residues. The V and J ends lost 3 bases and 1 base respectively, with 13 bases between them. CDR1 and CDR2 from the germline V gene are MDHEN and SYDVKM. CDR3 in DNA: TGTGCCAGCAGTTTTCGCAGACTAAATTCCTACGAGCAGTACGTC. Translation gives CASSFRRLNSYEQYV.

There are a few counts of this clonotype. The gene calls are TRBV7-9 and TRBJ2-7; 15 bases fit TRBD2. Per germline, CDR1 SEHNR and CDR2 FQNEAQ (reference sequence). Losses at the gene ends were 5 bases for V and 2 bases for J; bases not matched to a gene: 4. The CDR3 has 16 residues. The CDR3 here is CASSLGLAGGPYEQYF. The CDR3 region has the DNA TGTGCCAGCAGCCTGGGACTAGCGGGAGGTCCCTACGAGCAGTACTTC. Complete variable domain (other parts from reference TRBV7-9 and TRBJ2-7): DTGVSQNPRHKITKRGQNVTFRCDPISEHNRLYWYRQTLGQGPEFLTYFQNEAQLEKSRLLSDRFSAERPKGSFSTLEIQRTEQGDSAMYLCASSLGLAGGPYEQYFGPGTRLTVT.

This clonotype has only a few counts. The chain employs TRBV10-3 and TRBJ1-1; the D is unclear. The germline gives CDR1 ENHRY, CDR2 SYGVKD. CDR3 length equals 15 residues. Trimming shortened V by 0 bases and J by 0 bases, and 8 bases separated the two germline ends. The CDR3 nucleotides are TGTGCCATCAGTGAGTCGATAGGGATGAACACTGAAGCTTTCTTT. This sequence encodes CAISESIGMNTEAFF.

The V call is TRBV11-1, the J call TRBJ2-2; 15 bases match TRBD2. V lost 1 base, J lost 6 bases, and 12 bases stayed unmatched. CDR1 is SGHAT and CDR2 is FQDESV in the germline V gene (reference sequence). The CDR3 totals 20 residues. The CDR3 region is CASSLGSRTSGRGYAGELFF. The CDR3 nucleotides are TGTGCCAGCAGCTTAGGCTCCAGGACTAGCGGGAGGGGATACGCCGGGGAGCTGTTTTTT.

J is TRBJ2-7 and V is TRBV27, with 9 bases aligning to TRBD2. This CDR3 spans 14 amino acids. The ends lost 3 bases at V and 2 bases at J; junction bases unmatched: 2. CDR1 and CDR2 from the germline V gene are MNHEY and SMNVEV (reference sequence). The CDR3 is CASSFASGAYEQYF. The DNA for the CDR3 is TGTGCCAGCAGTTTTGCTAGCGGGGCCTACGAGCAGTACTTC.